The present T cell receptor beta chain was sequenced within a study of neurological immune-mediated disorders. Unsorted libraries were derived from 2 million PBMCs stored at -80 C. Overall study results and limits: The expanded clones of different subjects shared no CDR3 amino acid sequences (suggesting private repertoires in all groups). The greatest TCR clonal expansion appeared in HTLV-1-associated myelopathy and the smallest, falling below healthy controls, in multiple sclerosis.

Every sequencing run gave over 170 million TCR-beta sequences, taken from 15-18 subjects. From the 5' RACE reads, TCRdb called clonotypes with MiXCR, one entry per CDR3 protein. The sample has 55,000 to 75,000 distinct CDR3 sequences, about 13% seen once. This clonotype was detected ten times or more. Its cognate antigen is unknown. The CDR3 consists of 18 residues. Germline CDR1 is MGHDK and CDR2 is SYGVNS. V dropped 5 bases and J dropped 0 bases, with 17 bases sitting between them. The chain uses TRBV25-1 and TRBJ2-6; D possibly corresponds to TRBD2 (6 bases). The sequence derives from a woman between 55 and 75 years old with HTLV-1-associated myelopathy (HAM/TSP). Sample: PBMCs. For the CDR3, the DNA is TGTGCCAGCAGTCCCCGAGGGACTTTCAGCTCTGGGGCCAACGTCCTGACTTTC. Translated: CASSPRGTFSSGANVLTF.